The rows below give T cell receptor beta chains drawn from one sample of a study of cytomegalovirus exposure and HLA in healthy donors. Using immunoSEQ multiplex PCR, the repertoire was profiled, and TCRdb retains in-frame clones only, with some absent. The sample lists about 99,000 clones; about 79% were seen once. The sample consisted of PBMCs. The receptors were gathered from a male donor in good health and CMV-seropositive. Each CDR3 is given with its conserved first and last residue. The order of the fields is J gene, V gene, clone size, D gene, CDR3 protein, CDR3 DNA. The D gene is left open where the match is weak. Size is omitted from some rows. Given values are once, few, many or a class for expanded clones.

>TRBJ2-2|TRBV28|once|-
CASSLGGSNGELFF
TGTGCCAGCAGTTTAGGGGGGTCCAACGGGGAGCTGTTTTTT
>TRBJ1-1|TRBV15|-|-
CATSRGTPQGTEAFF
TGTGCCACCAGCAGGGGAACCCCCCAGGGGACTGAAGCTTTCTTT
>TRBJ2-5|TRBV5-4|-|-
CASSFGSGQETQYF
TGTGCCAGCAGCTTCGGGAGTGGCCAAGAGACCCAGTACTTC
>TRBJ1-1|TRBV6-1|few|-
CATRQSLNTEAFF
TGTGCCACCCGACAGAGCCTGAACACTGAAGCTTTCTTT
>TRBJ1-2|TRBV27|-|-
CASSKEGRNYGYTF
TGTGCCAGCAGTAAGGAGGGAAGAAACTATGGCTACACCTTC
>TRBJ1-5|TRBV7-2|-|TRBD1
CASSSTGGNQPQHF
TGTGCCAGCAGCTCGACAGGGGGTAATCAGCCCCAGCATTTT
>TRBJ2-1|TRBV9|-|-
CASGRGNEQFF
TGTGCCAGCGGAAGGGGGAATGAGCAGTTCTTC
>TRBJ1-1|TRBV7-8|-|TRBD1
CASSLRDRAGTEAFF
TGTGCCAGCAGCTTACGGGACAGGGCAGGTACTGAAGCTTTCTTT
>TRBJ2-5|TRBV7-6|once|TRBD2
CASTPTSGVPLQYF
TGTGCCAGCACCCCGACTAGCGGGGTACCGTTGCAGTACTTC
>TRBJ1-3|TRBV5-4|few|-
CASSPRDGSSGNTIYF
TGTGCCAGCAGCCCCCGGGACGGGAGCTCTGGAAACACCATATATTTT
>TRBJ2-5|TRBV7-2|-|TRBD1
CASSSPDRVGETQYF
TGTGCCAGCAGCTCGCCGGACAGGGTCGGGGAGACCCAGTACTTC
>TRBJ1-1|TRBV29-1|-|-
CSVRGTSNTEAFF
TGCAGCGTTAGGGGCACATCGAACACTGAAGCTTTCTTT
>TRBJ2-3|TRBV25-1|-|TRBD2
CASSEARAGGSTDTQYF
TGTGCCAGCAGTGAAGCCCGAGCGGGGGGGTCCACAGATACGCAGTATTTT
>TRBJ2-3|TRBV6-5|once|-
CASSYGLSSSTDTQYF
TGTGCCAGCAGTTACGGGCTATCGTCTAGCACAGATACGCAGTATTTT
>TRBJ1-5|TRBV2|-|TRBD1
CASSGGQGAGQPQHF
TGTGCCAGCAGTGGCGGACAGGGGGCTGGGCAGCCCCAGCATTTT
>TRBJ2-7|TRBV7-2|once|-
CASSSDNRVLPYEQYF
TGTGCCAGCAGCTCTGACAACAGGGTCCTTCCCTACGAGCAGTACTTC
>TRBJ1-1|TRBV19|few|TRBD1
CASSHRGQVPEAFF
TGTGCCAGTAGTCACCGGGGACAGGTGCCTGAAGCTTTCTTT
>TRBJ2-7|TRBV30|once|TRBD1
CAWTGAAPGTGAEQYF
TGTGCCTGGACCGGGGCAGCCCCCGGGACAGGGGCCGAGCAGTACTTC
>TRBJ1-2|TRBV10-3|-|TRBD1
CAITQGGNYGYTF
TGTGCCATCACACAGGGGGGGAACTATGGCTACACCTTC
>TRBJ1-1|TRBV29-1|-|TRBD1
CSVATGRTEAFF
TGCAGCGTTGCGACAGGGCGCACTGAAGCTTTCTTT
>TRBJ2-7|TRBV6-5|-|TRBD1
CASTSTGDEQYF
TGTGCCAGCACATCGACAGGGGACGAGCAGTACTTC
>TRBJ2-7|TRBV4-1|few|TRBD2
CASSQERASGYEQYF
TGCGCCAGCAGCCAAGAAAGGGCTAGCGGCTACGAGCAGTACTTC
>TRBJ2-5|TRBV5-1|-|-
CASSLDLVGETQYF
TGCGCCAGCAGCTTGGATCTAGTCGGGGAGACCCAGTACTTC
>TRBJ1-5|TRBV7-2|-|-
CASSSDSTNQPQHF
TGTGCCAGCAGCTCGGACAGTACTAATCAGCCCCAGCATTTT
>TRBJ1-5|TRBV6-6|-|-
CASQQGLSNQPQHF
TGTGCCAGCCAGCAGGGGCTCAGCAATCAGCCCCAGCATTTT
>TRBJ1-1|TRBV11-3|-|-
CASSLVQGDAFF
TGTGCCAGCAGCTTAGTACAGGGCGACGCTTTCTTT
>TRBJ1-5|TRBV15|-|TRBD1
CATSRDGQGIQPQHF
TGTGCCACCAGCAGAGATGGACAGGGGATTCAGCCCCAGCATTTT
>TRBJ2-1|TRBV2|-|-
CASSLDSVGTPYNEQFF
TGTGCCAGCAGTTTGGACAGTGTCGGAACACCCTACAATGAGCAGTTCTTC
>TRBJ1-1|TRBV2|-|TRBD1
CASRGQVNTEAFF
TGTGCCAGCAGGGGACAGGTGAACACTGAAGCTTTCTTT
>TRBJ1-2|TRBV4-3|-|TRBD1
CASSQDGQGGGYTF
TGCGCCAGCAGCCAAGATGGACAGGGTGGAGGCTACACCTTC
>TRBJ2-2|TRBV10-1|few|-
CASTSGTGELFF
TGCGCCAGCACCTCAGGGACCGGGGAGCTGTTTTTT
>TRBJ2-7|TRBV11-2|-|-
CASSRLGSYEQYF
TGTGCCAGCAGCCGCCTAGGCTCCTACGAGCAGTACTTC
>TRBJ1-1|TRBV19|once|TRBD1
CASSLQGGLVNTEAFF
TGTGCCAGTAGTCTACAGGGGGGTCTAGTGAACACTGAAGCTTTCTTT
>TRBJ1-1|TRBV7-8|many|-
CASSRSDSNEAFF
TGTGCCAGCAGCCGCTCCGACAGTAATGAAGCTTTCTTT
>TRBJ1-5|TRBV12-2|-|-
CASRLGRSSDRNQPQHF
TGTGCAAGTCGCTTAGGGAGATCCTCTGACCGCAATCAGCCCCAGCATTTT
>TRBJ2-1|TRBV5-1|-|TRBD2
CASSRGTSGGTHNEQFF
TGCGCCAGCAGCAGGGGGACTAGCGGGGGGACTCACAATGAGCAGTTCTTC
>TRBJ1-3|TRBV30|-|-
CAWSVQGNTIYF
TGTGCCTGGAGTGTACAAGGAAACACCATATATTTT
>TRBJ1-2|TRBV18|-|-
CASSPQSRDYGYTF
TGTGCCAGCTCACCACAGAGCAGGGACTATGGCTACACCTTC
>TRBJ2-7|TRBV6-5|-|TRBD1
CASSYSRGQVSYEQYF
TGTGCCAGCAGTTACTCGAGAGGACAGGTTTCCTACGAGCAGTACTTC
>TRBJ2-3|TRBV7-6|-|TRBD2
CASSISGGGTDTQYF
TGTGCCAGCAGCATTAGCGGGGGGGGCACAGATACGCAGTATTTT
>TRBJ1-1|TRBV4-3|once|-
CASSQDPGRTIEAFF
TGCGCCAGCAGCCAAGATCCTGGCAGAACAATTGAAGCTTTCTTT
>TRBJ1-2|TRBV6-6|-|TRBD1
CASSYSSRGDYGYTF
TGTGCCAGCAGTTACTCCAGCAGGGGGGACTATGGCTACACCTTC
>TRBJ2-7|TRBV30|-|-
CAWRPPGLKDSSYEQYF
TGTGCCTGGAGGCCTCCGGGACTGAAGGATAGCTCCTACGAGCAGTACTTC
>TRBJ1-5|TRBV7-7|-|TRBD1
CASNRRQGSQPQHF
TGTGCTAGCAATAGAAGACAGGGGAGTCAGCCCCAGCATTTT